This TCR beta chain was recovered during a study of T-cell reconstitution after alpha-beta-depleted transplantation in children. Study conclusions and caveats: One year after transplant, T-cell counts and diversity came mostly from newly produced T cells.

A note on this clonotype: Its antigen remains unknown.

Germline CDR1 is DFQATT and CDR2 is SNEGSKA (reference sequence). Deletions cut 6 bases from V and 4 bases from J, with 7 bases between. The CDR3 loop spans 10 amino acids. TCRbeta library preparation incorporated unique molecular identifiers. TCRdb called the PCR reads again in MiXCR, with one record for every CDR3 protein. Of hundreds of thousands of distinct CDR3 sequences in the sample, roughly 13% were seen once. The chain has TRBV20-1 and TRBJ2-7; no firm D call. Sequenced here: PBMCs, mostly from graft donor cells, sampled 360 days after TCRalphabeta/CD19-depleted stem cell transplant. This clonotype was obtained from a male patient younger than 18 who had a stem cell transplant for acute myeloid leukemia, so the T cells may come from the graft donor. The CDR3 spells CSADLYEQYF. In nucleotides, the CDR3 is TGCAGTGCCGACCTTTACGAGCAGTACTTC.